Reported below is one T cell receptor beta chain. Its matching antigen is unknown. Germline CDR1 reads LNHDA; CDR2 reads SQIVND (reference sequence). The length of the CDR3 is 13 residues. V was pared by 3 bases and J by 9 bases, with 12 bases between. This entry belongs to a study of Ad26.COV2.S vaccination and SARS-CoV-2 variants. For the study at large: In the COV1001 trial, the donor was in the Ad26.COV2.S arm. Study outcomes and limitations: Measures of TCR breadth and depth may have fallen short of total T cell responses. Similar non-spike TCR breadth was seen in vaccine and placebo recipients.

Sequencing used immunoSEQ multiplex PCR; TCRdb keeps in-frame clones, though not all of them. This sample has about 680,000 clones; roughly 90% occur once, and the top ten carry approximately 1.5%. Described treatment: about 20 received Ad26.COV2.S at low or high dose, single or two shots; five or six received placebo; per-sample allocation not given. The study sampled participants on day 63 after the first vaccine or placebo injection. Vaccine was an Ad26 vector expressing Wuhan-strain SARS-CoV-2 spike. The chain uses TRBV19 and TRBJ1-5; no reliable D call. This clonotype was obtained from a person aged 18-60 years who received the Ad26.COV2.S COVID-19 vaccine or a placebo. Sequenced material: peripheral blood, taken in a trial of Ad26.COV2.S vaccine versus placebo. The CDR3 spells CASSMGSLRPQHF. The DNA for the CDR3 is TGTGCCAGTAGTATGGGTTCGCTGAGGCCCCAGCATTTT.